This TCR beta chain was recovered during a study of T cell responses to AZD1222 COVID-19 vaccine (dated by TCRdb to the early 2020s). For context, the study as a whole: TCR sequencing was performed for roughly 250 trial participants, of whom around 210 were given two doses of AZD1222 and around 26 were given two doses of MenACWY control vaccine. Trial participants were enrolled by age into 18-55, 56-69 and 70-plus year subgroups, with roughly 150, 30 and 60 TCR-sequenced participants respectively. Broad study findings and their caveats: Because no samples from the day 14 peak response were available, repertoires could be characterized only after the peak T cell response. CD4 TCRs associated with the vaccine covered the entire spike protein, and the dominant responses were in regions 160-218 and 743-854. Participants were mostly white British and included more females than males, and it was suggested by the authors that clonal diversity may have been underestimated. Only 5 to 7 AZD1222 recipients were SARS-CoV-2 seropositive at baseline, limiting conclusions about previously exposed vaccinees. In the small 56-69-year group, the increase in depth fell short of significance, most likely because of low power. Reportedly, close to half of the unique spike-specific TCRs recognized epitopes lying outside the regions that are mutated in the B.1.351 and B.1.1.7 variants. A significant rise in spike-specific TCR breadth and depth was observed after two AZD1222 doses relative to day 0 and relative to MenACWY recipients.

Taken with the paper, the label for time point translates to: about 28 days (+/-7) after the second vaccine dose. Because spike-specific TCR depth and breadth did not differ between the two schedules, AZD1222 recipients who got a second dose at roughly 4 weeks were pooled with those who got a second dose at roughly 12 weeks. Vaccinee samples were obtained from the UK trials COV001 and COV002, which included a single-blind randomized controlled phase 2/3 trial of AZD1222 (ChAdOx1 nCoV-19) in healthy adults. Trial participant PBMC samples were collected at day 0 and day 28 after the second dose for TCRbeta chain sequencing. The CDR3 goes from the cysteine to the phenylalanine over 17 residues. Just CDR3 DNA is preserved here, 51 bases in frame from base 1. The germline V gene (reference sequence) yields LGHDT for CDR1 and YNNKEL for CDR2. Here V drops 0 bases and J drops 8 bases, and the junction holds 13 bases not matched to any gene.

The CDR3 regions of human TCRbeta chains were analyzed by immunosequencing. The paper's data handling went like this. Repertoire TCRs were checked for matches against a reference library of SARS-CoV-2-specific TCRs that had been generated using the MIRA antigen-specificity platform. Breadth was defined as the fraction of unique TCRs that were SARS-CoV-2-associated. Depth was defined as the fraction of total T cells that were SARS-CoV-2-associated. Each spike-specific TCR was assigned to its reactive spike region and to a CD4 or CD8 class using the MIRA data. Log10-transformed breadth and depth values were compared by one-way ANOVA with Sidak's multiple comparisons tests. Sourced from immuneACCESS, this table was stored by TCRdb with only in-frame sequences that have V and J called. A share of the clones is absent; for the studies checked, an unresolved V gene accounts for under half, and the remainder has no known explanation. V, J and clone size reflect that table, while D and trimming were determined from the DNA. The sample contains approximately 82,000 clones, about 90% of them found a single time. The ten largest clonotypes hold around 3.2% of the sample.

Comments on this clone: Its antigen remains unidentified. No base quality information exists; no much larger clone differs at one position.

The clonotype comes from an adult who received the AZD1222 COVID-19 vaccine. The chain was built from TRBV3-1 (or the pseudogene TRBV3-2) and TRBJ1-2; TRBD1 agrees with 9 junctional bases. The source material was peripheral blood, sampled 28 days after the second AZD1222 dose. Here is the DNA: TGTGCCAGCAGCCAAGATCCCGCCGGGACAGGGTACACGGGCTACACCTTC. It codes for CASSQDPAGTGYTGYTF.